The entry that follows covers one TCR beta chain sequence. Antigen unknown. The sample originates from a study of cytomegalovirus exposure and HLA in healthy donors. Study context: A subsequent analysis reported that the roughly 120 validation repertoires were produced on the same platform that had also been used for the 666 first-cohort repertoires.

General study findings and limits: The study recorded about 150 TCR beta chains that were cytomegalovirus-associated. Despite most TCR sequences being rare, some public TCRs occurred in many donors.

The table came from immunoSEQ multiplex PCR; TCRdb's copy has only in-frame clones and leaves some out. This table has around 90,000 clones, 80% to 85% appearing once. CDR3 size: 14 residues. Germline V gives CDR1 MDHEN, CDR2 SYDVKM. Trimming took 5 bases from V and 5 from J; bases not matched to a gene: 8. The specimen was PBMCs. This clonotype was obtained from a woman aged 18 to 35 in good health and CMV-seropositive. This chain uses TRBV28 with TRBJ2-7, with TRBD1 matching over 8 bases. DNA for the CDR3: TGTGCCAGCAGTCCGCTAGACAGGGGCCACGAGCAGTACTTC. Its translation: CASSPLDRGHEQYF.